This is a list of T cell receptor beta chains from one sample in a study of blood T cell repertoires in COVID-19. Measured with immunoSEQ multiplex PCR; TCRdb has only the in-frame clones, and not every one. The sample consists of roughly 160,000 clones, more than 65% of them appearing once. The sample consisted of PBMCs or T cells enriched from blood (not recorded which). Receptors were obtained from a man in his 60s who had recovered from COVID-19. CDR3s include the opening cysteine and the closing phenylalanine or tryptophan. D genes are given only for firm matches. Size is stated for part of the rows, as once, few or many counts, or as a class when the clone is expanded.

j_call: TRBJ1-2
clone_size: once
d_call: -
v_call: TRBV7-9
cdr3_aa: CASSLGQQHLDGYTF
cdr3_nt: TGTGCCAGCAGCTTAGGTCAACAGCATTTGGATGGCTACACCTTC

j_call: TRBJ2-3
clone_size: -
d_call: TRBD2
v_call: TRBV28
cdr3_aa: CASLLAGGLGDTQYF
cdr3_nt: TGTGCCAGCTTACTAGCGGGGGGCCTCGGGGATACGCAGTATTTT

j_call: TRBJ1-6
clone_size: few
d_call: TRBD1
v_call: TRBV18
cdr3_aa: CASSPEEQGAGNSPLHF
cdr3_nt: TGTGCCAGCTCACCGGAAGAACAGGGGGCTGGGAATTCACCCCTCCACTTT

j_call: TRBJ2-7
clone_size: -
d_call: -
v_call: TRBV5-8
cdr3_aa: CASSSLTGRYEQYF
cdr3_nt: TGTGCCAGCAGCTCCCTGACGGGTCGCTACGAGCAGTACTTC

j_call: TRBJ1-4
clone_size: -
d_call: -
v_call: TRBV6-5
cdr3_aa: CASSYSLAENEKLFF
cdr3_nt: TGTGCCAGCAGTTACTCTTTGGCAGAAAATGAAAAACTGTTTTTT

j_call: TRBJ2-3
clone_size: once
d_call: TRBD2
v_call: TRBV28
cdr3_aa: CASTETSGRGDTQYF
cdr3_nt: TGTGCCAGCACCGAGACTAGCGGGAGGGGTGATACGCAGTATTTT

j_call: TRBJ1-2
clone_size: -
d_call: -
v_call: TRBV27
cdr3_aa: CASSDSGDGYGYTF
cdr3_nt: TGTGCCAGCAGTGACTCAGGGGATGGCTATGGCTACACCTTC

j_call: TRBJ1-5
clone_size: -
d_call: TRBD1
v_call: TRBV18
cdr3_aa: CASSPGLSGQDLYRPQHF
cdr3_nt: TGTGCCAGCTCACCGGGTCTATCCGGACAGGATCTGTATAGGCCCCAGCATTTT

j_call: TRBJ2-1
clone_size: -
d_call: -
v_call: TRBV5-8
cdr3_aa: CASSLVTDNEQFF
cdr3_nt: TGTGCCAGCAGCTTGGTTACAGACAATGAGCAGTTCTTC

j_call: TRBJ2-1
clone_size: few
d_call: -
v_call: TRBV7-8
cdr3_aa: CASSLGEGRYGNEQFF
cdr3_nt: TGTGCCAGCAGCTTAGGCGAGGGAAGGTATGGCAATGAGCAGTTCTTC

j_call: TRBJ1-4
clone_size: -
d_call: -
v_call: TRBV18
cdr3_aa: CASSRQRRSSEKLFF
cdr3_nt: TGTGCCAGCTCTCGCCAGAGGCGTTCTTCTGAAAAACTGTTTTTT

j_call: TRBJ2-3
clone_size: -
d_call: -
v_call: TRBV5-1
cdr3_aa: CASSLMSSQADTQYF
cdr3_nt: TGCGCCAGCAGCTTGATGAGTAGTCAGGCAGATACGCAGTATTTT

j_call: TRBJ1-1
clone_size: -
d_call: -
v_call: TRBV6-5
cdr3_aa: CETRENTEAFF
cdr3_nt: TGCGAAACCCGGGAGAACACTGAAGCTTTCTTT

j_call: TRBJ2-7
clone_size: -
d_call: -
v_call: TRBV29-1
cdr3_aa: CSVEASGAYEQYF
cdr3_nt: TGCAGCGTGGAAGCCTCGGGAGCGTACGAGCAGTACTTC

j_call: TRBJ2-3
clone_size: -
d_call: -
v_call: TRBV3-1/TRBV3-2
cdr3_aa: CASSRQGTDTQYF
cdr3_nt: TGTGCCAGCAGCCGTCAGGGCACAGATACGCAGTATTTT

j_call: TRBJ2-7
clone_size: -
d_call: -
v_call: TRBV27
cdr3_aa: CASSLSWGTSYEQYF
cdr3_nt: TGTGCCAGCAGTTTATCTTGGGGGACTTCCTACGAGCAGTACTTC

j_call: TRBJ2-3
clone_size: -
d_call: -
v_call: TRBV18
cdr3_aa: CASSPPRRDTQYF
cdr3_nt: TGTGCCAGCTCACCCCCCAGGCGTGATACGCAGTATTTT

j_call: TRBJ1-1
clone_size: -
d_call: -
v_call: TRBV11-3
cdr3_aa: CASSSSARGRTEAFF
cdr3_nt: TGTGCCAGCAGCTCCTCAGCGCGGGGGCGGACTGAAGCTTTCTTT

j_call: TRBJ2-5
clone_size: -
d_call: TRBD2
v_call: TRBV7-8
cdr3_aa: CASSLGGRGGASETQYF
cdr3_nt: TGTGCCAGCAGTCTAGGTGGGCGGGGGGGTGCTTCGGAGACCCAGTACTTC

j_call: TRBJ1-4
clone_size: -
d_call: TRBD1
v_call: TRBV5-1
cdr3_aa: CASSWTGDKEKLFF
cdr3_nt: TGCGCCAGCAGCTGGACAGGCGATAAGGAAAAACTGTTTTTT

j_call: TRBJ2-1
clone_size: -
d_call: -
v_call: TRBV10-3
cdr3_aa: CAMGSSGEQFF
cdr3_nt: TGTGCCATGGGCAGCAGCGGCGAGCAGTTCTTC

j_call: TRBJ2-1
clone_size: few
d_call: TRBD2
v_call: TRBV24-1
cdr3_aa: CATSDRLAGNEQFF
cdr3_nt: TGTGCCACCAGTGATCGGCTAGCGGGGAATGAGCAGTTCTTC

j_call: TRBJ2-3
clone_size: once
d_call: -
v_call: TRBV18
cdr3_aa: CASSPSVTDTQYF
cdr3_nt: TGTGCCAGCTCACCCTCAGTGACAGATACGCAGTATTTT

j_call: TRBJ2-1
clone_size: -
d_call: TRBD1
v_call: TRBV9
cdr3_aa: CASSPLGTGGINLANEQFF
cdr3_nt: TGTGCCAGCAGCCCCTTGGGGACAGGGGGGATTAACTTAGCCAATGAGCAGTTCTTC

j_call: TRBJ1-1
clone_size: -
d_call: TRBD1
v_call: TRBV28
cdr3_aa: CASPPGQGSHTEAFF
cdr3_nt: TGTGCCAGCCCCCCGGGACAGGGGTCGCACACTGAAGCTTTCTTT

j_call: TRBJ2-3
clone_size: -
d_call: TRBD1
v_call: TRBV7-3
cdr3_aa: CASSTSSRGTDTQYF
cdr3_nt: TGTGCCAGCAGCACCTCTAGCAGGGGGACAGATACGCAGTATTTT

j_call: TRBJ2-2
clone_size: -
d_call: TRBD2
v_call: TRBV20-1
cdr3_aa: CSASLPGLAGAGELFF
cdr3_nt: TGCAGTGCTAGTCTACCGGGACTAGCGGGAGCCGGGGAGCTGTTTTTT

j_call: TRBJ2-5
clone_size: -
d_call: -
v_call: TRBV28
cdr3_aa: CAIQGVRETQYF
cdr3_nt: TGTGCCATTCAGGGTGTCCGGGAGACCCAGTACTTC

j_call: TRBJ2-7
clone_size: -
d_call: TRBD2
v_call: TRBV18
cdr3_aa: CASSPRLAGDKVLEQYF
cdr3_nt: TGTGCCAGCTCTCCGAGACTAGCGGGAGACAAGGTCCTCGAGCAGTACTTC

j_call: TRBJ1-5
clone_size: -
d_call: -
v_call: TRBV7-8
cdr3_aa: CASSLTDLNQPQHF
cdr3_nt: TGTGCCAGCAGCCTGACAGACCTTAATCAGCCCCAGCATTTT

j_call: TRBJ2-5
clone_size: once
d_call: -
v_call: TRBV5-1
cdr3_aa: CASSIEETQYF
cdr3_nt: TGCGCCAGCAGTATCGAAGAGACCCAGTACTTC

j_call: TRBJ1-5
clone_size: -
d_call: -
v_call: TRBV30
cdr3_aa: CAWSGAGGYQPQHF
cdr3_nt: TGTGCCTGGAGTGGAGCGGGGGGCTATCAGCCCCAGCATTTT

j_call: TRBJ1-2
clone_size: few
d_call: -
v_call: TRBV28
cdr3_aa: CASSGGGALIGYTF
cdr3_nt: TGTGCCAGCAGCGGAGGGGGGGCGCTAATTGGCTACACCTTC

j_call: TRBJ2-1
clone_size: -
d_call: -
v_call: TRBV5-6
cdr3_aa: CASSLRGAGAYNEQFF
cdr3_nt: TGTGCCAGCAGCTTGCGGGGAGCGGGCGCCTACAATGAGCAGTTCTTC

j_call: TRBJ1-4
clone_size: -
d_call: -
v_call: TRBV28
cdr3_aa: CASSLADEKLFF
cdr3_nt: TGTGCCAGCAGTTTGGCAGATGAAAAACTGTTTTTT

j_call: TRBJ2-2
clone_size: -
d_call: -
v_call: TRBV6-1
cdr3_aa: CASSDFGGFAGELFF
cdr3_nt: TGTGCCAGCAGTGATTTCGGGGGATTCGCCGGGGAGCTGTTTTTT

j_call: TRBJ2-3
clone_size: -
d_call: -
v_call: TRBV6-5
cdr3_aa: CASISPNTDTQYF
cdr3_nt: TGTGCCAGCATAAGCCCCAACACAGATACGCAGTATTTT

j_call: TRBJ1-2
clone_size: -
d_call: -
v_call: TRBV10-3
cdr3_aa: CAISDPWKGGAVFGYTF
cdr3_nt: TGTGCCATCAGTGACCCTTGGAAAGGGGGGGCCGTTTTTGGCTACACCTTC

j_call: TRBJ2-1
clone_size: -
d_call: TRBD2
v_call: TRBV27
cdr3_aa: CASSLIRLAGDYNEQFF
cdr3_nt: TGTGCCAGCAGTTTAATCCGCCTAGCGGGAGATTACAATGAGCAGTTCTTC

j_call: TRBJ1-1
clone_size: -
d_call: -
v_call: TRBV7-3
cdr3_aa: CASSLSPALGANTEAFF
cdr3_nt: TGTGCCAGCAGCTTAAGCCCTGCTCTGGGGGCGAACACTGAAGCTTTCTTT

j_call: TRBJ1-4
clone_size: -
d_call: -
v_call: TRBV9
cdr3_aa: CASRTAPEEKLFF
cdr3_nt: TGTGCCAGCAGGACTGCTCCAGAGGAAAAACTGTTTTTT

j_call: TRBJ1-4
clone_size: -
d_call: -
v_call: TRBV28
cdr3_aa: CASIKQTTNEKLFF
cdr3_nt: TGTGCCAGCATTAAACAGACAACTAATGAAAAACTGTTTTTT

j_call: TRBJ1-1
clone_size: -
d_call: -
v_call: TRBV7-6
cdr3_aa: CASSPRRGSPEAFF
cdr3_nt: TGTGCCAGCAGCCCGCGCCGGGGTTCTCCTGAAGCTTTCTTT

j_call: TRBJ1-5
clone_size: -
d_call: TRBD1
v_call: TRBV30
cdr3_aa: CAWGTGINQPQHF
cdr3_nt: TGTGCCTGGGGGACAGGGATCAATCAGCCCCAGCATTTT

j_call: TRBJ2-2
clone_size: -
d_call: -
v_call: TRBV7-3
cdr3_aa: CASSLNAEAGGSGELFF
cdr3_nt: TGTGCCAGCAGCTTAAACGCCGAGGCAGGAGGTTCCGGGGAGCTGTTTTTT

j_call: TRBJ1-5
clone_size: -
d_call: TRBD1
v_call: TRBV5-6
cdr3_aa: CASSSNPGTGTSNQPQHF
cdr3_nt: TGTGCCAGCAGCTCAAACCCCGGGACAGGGACTAGCAATCAGCCCCAGCATTTT

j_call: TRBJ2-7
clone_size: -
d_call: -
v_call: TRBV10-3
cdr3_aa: CAISDRSQSYEQYF
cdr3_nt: TGTGCCATCAGTGATCGATCGCAGTCCTACGAGCAGTACTTC

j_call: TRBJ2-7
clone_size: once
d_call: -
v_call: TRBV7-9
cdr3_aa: CASSLSQATYEQYF
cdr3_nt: TGTGCCAGCAGCTTGTCGCAGGCGACCTACGAGCAGTACTTC

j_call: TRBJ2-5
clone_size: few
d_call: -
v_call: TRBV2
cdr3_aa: CASKDSARGQYF
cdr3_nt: TGTGCCAGCAAGGACTCCGCGCGTGGCCAGTACTTC

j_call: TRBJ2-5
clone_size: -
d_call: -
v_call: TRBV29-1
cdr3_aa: CSVEVGHSYQETQYF
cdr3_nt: TGCAGCGTTGAGGTGGGGCACTCGTACCAAGAGACCCAGTACTTC

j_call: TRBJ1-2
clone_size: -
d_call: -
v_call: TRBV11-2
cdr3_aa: CASSLVGDTTYGYTF
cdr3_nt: TGTGCCAGCAGCTTAGTAGGGGACACGACATATGGCTACACCTTC

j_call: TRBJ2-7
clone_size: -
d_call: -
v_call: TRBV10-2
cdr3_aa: CASSERSHRALYYEQYF
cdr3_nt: TGCGCCAGCAGTGAGCGAAGTCACAGGGCTCTTTACTACGAGCAGTACTTC